This note documents a single T cell receptor (beta chain) sequence. Its specificity is unknown. The source of the sample is a study of CD8 T cells in ankylosing spondylitis. CDR3 size: 15 residues. Between the trimmed V and J ends, which lost 8 bases and 6 bases, there was a span of 22 bases. The germline V gene has CDR1 MNHEY and CDR2 SMNVEV (reference sequence). Overall study results and limits: Disease-linked clones reportedly concentrated significantly in matched ankylosing spondylitis synovial fluid. Roughly eight highly homologous variants made up a TCR beta motif that seemed to typify ankylosing spondylitis blood.

A quantitative 5'-RACE method, one with molecular barcodes, was used to make TCR beta libraries. TCRdb independently ran MiXCR on the 5' RACE reads; one entry per CDR3 protein. The sample includes a few hundred thousand distinct CDR3 sequences, 15% to 20% of them seen just once. The sample comprised blood, either unsorted or a sorted T cell fraction (not recorded which). The TCR comes from a male donor with ankylosing spondylitis. J is TRBJ1-1 and V is TRBV27; a possible D gene is TRBD1 (6 bases). The CDR3 DNA reads TGTGCCAGCGGTAACAGGGTCCGCTCTTGGTCTGAAGCTTTCTTT. It encodes CASGNRVRSWSEAFF.